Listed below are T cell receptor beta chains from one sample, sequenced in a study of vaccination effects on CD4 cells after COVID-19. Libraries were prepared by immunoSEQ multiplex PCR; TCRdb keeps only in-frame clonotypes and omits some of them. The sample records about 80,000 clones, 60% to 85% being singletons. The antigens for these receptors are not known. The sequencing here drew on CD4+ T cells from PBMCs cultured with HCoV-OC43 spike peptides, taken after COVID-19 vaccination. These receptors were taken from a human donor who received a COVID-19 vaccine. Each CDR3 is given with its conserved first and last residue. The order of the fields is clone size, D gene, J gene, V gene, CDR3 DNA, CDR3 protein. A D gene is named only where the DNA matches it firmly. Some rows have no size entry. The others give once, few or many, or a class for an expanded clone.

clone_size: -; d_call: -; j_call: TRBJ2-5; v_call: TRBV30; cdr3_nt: TGTGCCTGGAGAGGTAGCTGGGAGACCCAGTACTTC; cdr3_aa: CAWRGSWETQYF
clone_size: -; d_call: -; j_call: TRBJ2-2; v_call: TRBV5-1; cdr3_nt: TGCGCCAGCAGCTTGGTCCCCTCCAACACCGGGGAGCTGTTTTTT; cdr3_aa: CASSLVPSNTGELFF
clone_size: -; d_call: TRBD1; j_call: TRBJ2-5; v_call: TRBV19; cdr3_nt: TGTGCCAGTAGTTCGAGGTCGACAGGGTACCAAGAGACCCAGTACTTC; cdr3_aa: CASSSRSTGYQETQYF
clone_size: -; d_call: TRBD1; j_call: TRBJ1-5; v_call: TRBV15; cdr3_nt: TGTGCCACCAGCAGAGGACAGGGGGCAGGTCAGCCCCAGCATTTT; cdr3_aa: CATSRGQGAGQPQHF
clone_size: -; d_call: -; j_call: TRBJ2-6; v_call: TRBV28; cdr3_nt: TGTGCCAGCAGTGCCTTAGACTCTGGGGCCAACGTCCTGACTTTC; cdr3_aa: CASSALDSGANVLTF
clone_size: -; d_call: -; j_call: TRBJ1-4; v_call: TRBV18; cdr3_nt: TGTGCCAGCTCACCTCGGGAAGGAGAAAAACTGTTTTTT; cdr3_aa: CASSPREGEKLFF
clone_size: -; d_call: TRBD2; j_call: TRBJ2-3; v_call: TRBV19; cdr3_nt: TGTGCCAGTAGTATAGGAGGGGCTAGCGGGGGTCAAGATACGCAGTATTTT; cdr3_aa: CASSIGGASGGQDTQYF
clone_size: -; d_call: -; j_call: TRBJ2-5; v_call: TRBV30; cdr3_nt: TGTGCCTGGAGTAGGCCAGGGGGGGAGACCCAGTACTTC; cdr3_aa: CAWSRPGGETQYF
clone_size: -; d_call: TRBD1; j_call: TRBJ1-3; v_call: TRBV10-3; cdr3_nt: TGTGCCATCAGTGGGAGAGGCGGGACAGGGGGAAACACCATATATTTT; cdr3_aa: CAISGRGGTGGNTIYF
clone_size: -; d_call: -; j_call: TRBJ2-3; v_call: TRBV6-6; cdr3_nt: TGTGCCAGCAGTTATTCGGACGTAGGACCCGGGTATTTT; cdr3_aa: CASSYSDVGPGYF
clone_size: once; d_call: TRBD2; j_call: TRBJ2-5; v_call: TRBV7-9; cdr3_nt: TGTGCCAGCAGCTTAGCGAAGGGACTAGCGGGGGTAGAGACCCAGTACTTC; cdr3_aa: CASSLAKGLAGVETQYF
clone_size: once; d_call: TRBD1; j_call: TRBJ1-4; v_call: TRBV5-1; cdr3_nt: TGCGCCAGCAGCTTCTCGGGACAGGGGTTGGAAAAACTGTTTTTT; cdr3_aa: CASSFSGQGLEKLFF
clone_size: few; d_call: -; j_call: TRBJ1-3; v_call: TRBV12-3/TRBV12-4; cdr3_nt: TGTGCCAACCGACGGGGTACCGGAAACACCATATATTTT; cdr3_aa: CANRRGTGNTIYF
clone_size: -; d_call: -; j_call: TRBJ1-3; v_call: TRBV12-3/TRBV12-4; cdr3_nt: TGTGCCAGCAGCCGTGGGGACGGCAACACCATATATTTT; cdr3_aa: CASSRGDGNTIYF
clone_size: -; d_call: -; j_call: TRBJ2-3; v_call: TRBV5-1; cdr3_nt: TGCGCCAGCAGCTTAAGGTCCGGTGAGGGCACAGATACGCAGTATTTT; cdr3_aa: CASSLRSGEGTDTQYF
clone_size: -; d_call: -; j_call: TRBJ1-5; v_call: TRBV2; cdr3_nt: TGTGCCAGCAGTGTTAGACACGGGAAAGATCAGCCCCAGCATTTT; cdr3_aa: CASSVRHGKDQPQHF
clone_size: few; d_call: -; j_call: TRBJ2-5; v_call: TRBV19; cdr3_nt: TGTGCCAGTAGTATCGGGGCGGATTCACAAGAGACCCAGTACTTC; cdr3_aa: CASSIGADSQETQYF
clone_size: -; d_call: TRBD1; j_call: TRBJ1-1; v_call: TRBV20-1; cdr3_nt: TGCAGTGCTAGTAGGGGGCGTAAAGCTTTCTTT; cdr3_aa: CSASRGRKAFF